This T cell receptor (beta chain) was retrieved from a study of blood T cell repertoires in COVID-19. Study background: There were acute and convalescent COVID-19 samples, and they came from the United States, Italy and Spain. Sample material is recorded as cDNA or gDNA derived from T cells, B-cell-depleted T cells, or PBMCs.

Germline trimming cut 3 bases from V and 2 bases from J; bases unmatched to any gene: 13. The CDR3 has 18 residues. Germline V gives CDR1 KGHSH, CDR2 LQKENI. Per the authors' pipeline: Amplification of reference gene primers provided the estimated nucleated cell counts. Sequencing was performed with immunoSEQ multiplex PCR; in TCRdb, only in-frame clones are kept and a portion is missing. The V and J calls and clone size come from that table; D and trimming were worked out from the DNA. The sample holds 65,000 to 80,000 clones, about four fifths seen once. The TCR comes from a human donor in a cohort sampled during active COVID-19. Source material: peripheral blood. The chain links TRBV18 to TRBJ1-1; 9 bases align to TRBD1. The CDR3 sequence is CASSPPSTGGRVNTEAFF. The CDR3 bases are TGTGCCAGCTCACCGCCTTCGACAGGGGGACGGGTAAACACTGAAGCTTTCTTT.